This T cell receptor (beta chain) was documented in a study of T cell responses to AZD1222 COVID-19 vaccine. Study results and limitations: Regions 160-218 and 743-854 held dominance among vaccine-associated CD4 TCRs, which spanned spike. Two AZD1222 doses significantly raised spike-specific TCR breadth and depth over controls. It was only a handful of AZD1222 recipients who were seropositive at baseline. White British people made up most donors, females outnumbered males, and clonal diversity was possibly underestimated.

About this clone: Its antigen is unidentified.

Sequenced by immunoSEQ multiplex PCR; TCRdb stores in-frame clones only, minus some. In the table there are about 100,000 clones, 87% of which are singletons. The V gene's germline CDR1 is SNHLY and CDR2 FYNNEI. V was pared by 8 bases and J by 0 bases, with 11 bases between. There are 15 residues in the CDR3. The sequence was collected from an adult in good health. The starting material was peripheral blood, obtained on day 0 of AZD1222 vaccination. The chain carries TRBV2 and TRBJ2-6; unclear D gene. In nucleotides, the CDR3 is TGTGCCAGCCGCAGGTTCCACTCTGGGGCCAACGTCCTGACTTTC. Its protein product is CASRRFHSGANVLTF.